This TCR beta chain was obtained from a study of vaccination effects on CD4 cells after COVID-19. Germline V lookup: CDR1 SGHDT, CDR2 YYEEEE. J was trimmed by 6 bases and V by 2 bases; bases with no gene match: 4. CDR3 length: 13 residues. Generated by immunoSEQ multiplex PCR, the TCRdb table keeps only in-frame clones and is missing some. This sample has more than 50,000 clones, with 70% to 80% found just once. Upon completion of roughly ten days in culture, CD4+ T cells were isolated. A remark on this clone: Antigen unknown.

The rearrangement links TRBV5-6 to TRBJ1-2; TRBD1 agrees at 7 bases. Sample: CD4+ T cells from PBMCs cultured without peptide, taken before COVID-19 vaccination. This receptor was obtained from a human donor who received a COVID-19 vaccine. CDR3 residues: CASSLDREDGYTF. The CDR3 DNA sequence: TGTGCCAGCAGCTTAGACAGGGAGGATGGCTACACCTTC.